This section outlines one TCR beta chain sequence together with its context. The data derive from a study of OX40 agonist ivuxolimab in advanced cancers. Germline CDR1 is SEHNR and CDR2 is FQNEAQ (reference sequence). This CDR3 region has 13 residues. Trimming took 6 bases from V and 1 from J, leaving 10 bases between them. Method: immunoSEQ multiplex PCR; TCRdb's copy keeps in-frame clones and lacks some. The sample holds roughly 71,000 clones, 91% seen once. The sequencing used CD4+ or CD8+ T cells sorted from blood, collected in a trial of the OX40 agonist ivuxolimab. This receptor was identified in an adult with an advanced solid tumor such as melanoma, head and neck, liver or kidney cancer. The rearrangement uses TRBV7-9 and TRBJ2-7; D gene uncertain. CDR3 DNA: TGTGCCAGCAGTTTCCCAGGTTCCTACGAGCAGTACTTC. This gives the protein CASSFPGSYEQYF.